This is a list of T cell receptor beta chains from one sample in a study of blood T cells in healthy people across ages. Via MiXCR, TCRdb re-called the 5' RACE reads, giving one row per CDR3 protein. The sample yields 730,000 or so distinct CDR3 sequences, less than 45% seen once. The sequencing sample was made of blood. Source of these receptors: a man older than 75 in good health. The CDR3 runs from the conserved cysteine through the conserved F or W. D genes are given only for firm matches. The size field is filled for only some rows; it gives once, few, many or a size class.

size	V	D	J	DNA	CDR3
many	TRBV13	TRBD1	TRBJ2-6	TGTGCCAGCAGCCAGGGACAGAGCTCTGGGGCCAACGTCCTGACTTTC	CASSQGQSSGANVLTF
few	TRBV5-1	NA	TRBJ2-7	TGCGCCAGCAGCTCGGGGACGCAGACCTACGAGCAGTACTTC	CASSSGTQTYEQYF
NA	TRBV7-9	TRBD1	TRBJ2-3	TGTGCCAGCAGCTTAGGACGGACAGGGGTGACGGGAGATACGCAGTATTTT	CASSLGRTGVTGDTQYF
few	TRBV27	TRBD1	TRBJ2-2	TGTGCCAGCAGAAGGGGACAGGTCGTAACCGGGGAGCTGTTTTTT	CASRRGQVVTGELFF
many	TRBV6-8	NA	TRBJ1-1	TGTGCCAGCAGAATTTGGAACACTGAAGCTTTCTTT	CASRIWNTEAFF
NA	TRBV7-2	TRBD1	TRBJ2-2	TGTGCCAGCAGCTTAAGTCCGACAGGGATTGTGACCGGGGAGCTGTTTTTT	CASSLSPTGIVTGELFF
NA	TRBV27	NA	TRBJ1-6	TGTGCCAGCAGTCCCCCGGGGGCTGGGACCTATAATTCACCCCTCCACTTT	CASSPPGAGTYNSPLHF
few	TRBV15	TRBD2	TRBJ2-5	TGTGCCACCACCACGGGACTAAAAGAGACCCAGTACTTC	CATTTGLKETQYF
NA	TRBV14	TRBD2	TRBJ2-3	TGTGCCAGCAGCCTGAGGAGCGGGGGGGCCATCGCGACAGATACGCAGTATTTT	CASSLRSGGAIATDTQYF
few	TRBV4-1	TRBD2	TRBJ2-5	TGCGCCAGCAACCCGGGACTAGGAGAGACCCAGTACTTC	CASNPGLGETQYF
many	TRBV6-2/TRBV6-3	NA	TRBJ2-3	TGTGCCAGCAGTTACTCTACAGGGTCCGATACGCAGTATTTT	CASSYSTGSDTQYF
many	TRBV6-2/TRBV6-3	TRBD1	TRBJ2-6	TGTGCCAGCATTAAACCCCCGGGACAGGGTTTCTCTGGGGCCAACGTCCTGACTTTC	CASIKPPGQGFSGANVLTF
few	TRBV12-3/TRBV12-4	NA	TRBJ1-6	TGTGCCAGCAGTCTCCGGACGGTAGTTGTTTCACCCCTCCACTTT	CASSLRTVVVSPLHF
few	TRBV6-2/TRBV6-3	NA	TRBJ2-2	TGTGCCAGCAGTTACTCGAAAGGCAGGGAGCCCACCGGGGAGCTGTTTTTT	CASSYSKGREPTGELFF
NA	TRBV20-1	NA	TRBJ2-7	TGCAGTGCTGGAGATTTAGGGTCCTCCAATGAGCAGTACTTC	CSAGDLGSSNEQYF
NA	TRBV7-8	TRBD1	TRBJ2-1	TGTGCCAGCAGCCCGGGGGACAGGGGTTCAAGGTCCTACAATGAGCAGTTCTTC	CASSPGDRGSRSYNEQFF
once	TRBV6-2/TRBV6-3	NA	TRBJ2-3	TGTGCCAGCAGCCCAGCGGGTCTCTCTTCAGATACGCAGTATTTT	CASSPAGLSSDTQYF
NA	TRBV2	NA	TRBJ1-2	TGTGCCAGCAGTCGAGAAAGCGGATATGGCTACACCTTC	CASSRESGYGYTF
NA	TRBV7-9	TRBD2	TRBJ2-1	TGTGCCAGCAGCATCCGGGGTAGAGTAGCGGGAGGCAATGAGCAGTTCTTC	CASSIRGRVAGGNEQFF
many	TRBV7-2	NA	TRBJ2-5	TGTGCCAGCAGCTTAGTCCGGATCGGAAAAGGGGAGACCCAGTACTTC	CASSLVRIGKGETQYF
few	TRBV21-1	NA	TRBJ2-7	TGTGCCAGCAGCCAATCTGGGGGACAGGGTCGCCTACACCTCTACGAGCAGTACTTC	CASSQSGGQGRLHLYEQYF
few	TRBV14	NA	TRBJ2-7	TGTGCCAGCAGCTTTGCCTCCGGAACATTCTACGAGCAGTACTTC	CASSFASGTFYEQYF
few	TRBV15	TRBD2	TRBJ2-1	TGTGCCACCAGCAGAGGCCCAGCGGGGTTAAATGAGCAGTTCTTC	CATSRGPAGLNEQFF
NA	TRBV5-1	NA	TRBJ2-2	TGCGCCAGCAGCTTGGAAGGGCTGCGGGCCGGGGAGCTGTTTTTT	CASSLEGLRAGELFF
few	TRBV6-2/TRBV6-3	NA	TRBJ2-7	TGTGCCAGCCAGGGACCCCACTACGAGCAGTACTTC	CASQGPHYEQYF
NA	TRBV28	NA	TRBJ2-2	TGTGCCAGCAGCTCCATTAACCAGGGTGTCCGTAACACCGGGGAGCTGTTTTTT	CASSSINQGVRNTGELFF